Only a few counts were recorded for the clone carrying this TCR beta chain. The data are from a study of regulatory T cells in long-lasting Graves disease. Time point in this sample: newly diagnosed GD, antithyroid drugs for less than 3 months. RNA from PBMCs was the source of the TCR library. Looked up from germline, CDR1 is KGHDR and CDR2 is SFDVKD. V lost 1 base and J 5 bases, leaving 14 bases between the germline ends. The CDR3 has 16 residues. Arm-PCR of CDR3 regions and iRepertoire HTBI primers were the basis on which TCR beta libraries were built. Each CDR3 protein gets one entry after TCRdb re-called the multiplex PCR reads with MiXCR. The sample lists around 250,000 distinct CDR3 sequences; about 19% were seen once.

The source material was peripheral blood mononuclear cells (PBMCs), sampled at new diagnosis, from a patient treated with antithyroid drugs. The V call is TRBV24-1, the J call TRBJ2-1; D is possibly TRBD2 (5 bases). The TCR was taken from a female donor with Graves disease. CDR3 amino acids: CATSDLVGAGHNEQFF. Here the CDR3 DNA reads TGTGCCACCAGTGATTTAGTGGGTGCGGGCCACAATGAGCAGTTCTTC.